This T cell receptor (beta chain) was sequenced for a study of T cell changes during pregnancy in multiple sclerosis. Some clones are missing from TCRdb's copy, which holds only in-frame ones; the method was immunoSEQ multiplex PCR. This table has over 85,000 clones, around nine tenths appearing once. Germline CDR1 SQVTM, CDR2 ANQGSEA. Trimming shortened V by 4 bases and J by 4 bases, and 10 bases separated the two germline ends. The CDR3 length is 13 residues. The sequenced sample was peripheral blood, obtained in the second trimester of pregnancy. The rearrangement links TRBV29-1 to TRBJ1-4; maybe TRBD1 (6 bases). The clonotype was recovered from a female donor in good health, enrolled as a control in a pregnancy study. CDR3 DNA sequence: TGCAGCGTTGCAGGGGCCGGTAATGAAAAACTGTTTTTT. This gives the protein CSVAGAGNEKLFF.